Included here is one TCR beta chain sequence, with context. Its antigen is not yet known. Base qualities are not recorded, but no much larger clone differs from it by a single base. These data come from a study of blood T cell repertoires in COVID-19 (dated by TCRdb to 2019 to 2021). For context, the study as a whole: Collaborator samples came from the United States, Italy and Spain and covered acute and convalescent phases of COVID-19. The material from the prospective study consisted of cDNA or gDNA derived from T cells, B-cell-depleted T cells, or PBMCs. The dataset comprised deeply sampled blood TCRbeta repertoires from subjects exposed to, actively infected with, or recovered from COVID-19. The repertoires were released in a freely available public database intended as a resource for research on the immune response to SARS-CoV-2. The samples were drawn from two sources: the first 160 participants of the ongoing ImmuneRACE study, and 1,000 to 1,500 subjects contributed by 6 global collaborators. Sample metadata almost always included a de-identified subject ID, COVID-19 status, age in years and sex. Where available, HLA class I and class II types were obtained from metadata supplied by the sample provider rather than from assay-based typing.

TCRbeta CDR3 regions were amplified from genomic DNA by means of the immunoSEQ Assay, a bias-controlled multiplex PCR. In the paper's pipeline: Within the assay, amplification of reference gene primers was used to estimate how many nucleated cells each sample contained. Sequence reads were collapsed and filtered to measure the absolute abundance of every unique TCRbeta CDR3 rearrangement. For each sample, productive Simpson clonality was calculated by taking the square root of Simpson's diversity index across productive rearrangements. Not all clones reach the TCRdb copy of this immuneACCESS table, which keeps in-frame sequences only. Checked studies attribute under half of the gap to unresolved V genes and leave the rest unexplained. D and trimming were read from the DNA, whereas the V and J calls and clone size are those reported in that table. The sample table lists about 300,000 clones, about nine tenths of them with a count of one. About 2.3% of the sample goes to the ten largest clones.

What the study reported, not specific to this receptor: How much clinical and demographic metadata was included differed by source and by participant, and the metadata was provided uncurated.

Between the V and J ends, shortened by 7 bases and 4 bases respectively, the junction contains 4 bases. There are 10 amino acids in the CDR3, from cysteine to phenylalanine inclusive. The read is trimmed to its CDR3 DNA, 30 bases read in frame from base 1. Each collaborating institution followed its own protocols to collect whole blood in K2EDTA tubes. Collaborator samples were shipped for TCRbeta analysis as frozen whole blood, isolated PBMCs, or DNA extracted from either sample type. The sample was peripheral blood. Recombination joined TRBV23-1 with TRBJ2-5; a confident D gene designation cannot be given. TRBV23-1 is known as an ORF, though its function is uncertain. The TCR originated in a man aged 18 to 35 with active or convalescent COVID-19. The CDR3 reads CASTGETQYF. Here is the DNA: TGCGCCAGCACAGGAGAGACCCAGTACTTC.